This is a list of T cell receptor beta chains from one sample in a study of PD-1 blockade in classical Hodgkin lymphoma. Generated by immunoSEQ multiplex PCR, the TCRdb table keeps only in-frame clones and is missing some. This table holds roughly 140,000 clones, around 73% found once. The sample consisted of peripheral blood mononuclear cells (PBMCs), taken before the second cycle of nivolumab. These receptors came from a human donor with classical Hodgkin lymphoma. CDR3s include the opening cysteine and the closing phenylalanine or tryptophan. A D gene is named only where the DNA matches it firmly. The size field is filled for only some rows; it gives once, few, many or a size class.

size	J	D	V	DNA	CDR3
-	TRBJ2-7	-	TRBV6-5	TGTGCCAGCAGGCCCTTCGAGTACTCCTACGAGCAGTACTTC	CASRPFEYSYEQYF
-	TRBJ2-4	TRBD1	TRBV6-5	TGTGCCAGCAGTTCCAGAGACAGGGGGAACATTCAGTACTTC	CASSSRDRGNIQYF
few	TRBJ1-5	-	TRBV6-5	TGTGCCAGCAGTGAATATAGCAATCAGCCCCAGCATTTT	CASSEYSNQPQHF
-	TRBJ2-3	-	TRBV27	TGTGCCAGCAGTCCGGCAGGGGCAGATACGCAGTATTTT	CASSPAGADTQYF
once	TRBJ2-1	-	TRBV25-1	TGTGCCAGCAGTGAACTCGACAGTATGGGACCGAGGAACAATGAGCAGTTCTTC	CASSELDSMGPRNNEQFF
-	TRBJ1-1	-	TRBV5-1	TGCGCCAGCAGCCCAGGCCCCGGCACTGAAGCTTTCTTT	CASSPGPGTEAFF
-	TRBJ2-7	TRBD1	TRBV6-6	TGTGCCAGCAGTGACTGGACAGGCCACTACGAGCAGTACTTC	CASSDWTGHYEQYF
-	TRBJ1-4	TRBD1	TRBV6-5	TGTGCCAGCAGTTATTCTTACAGGGGCTATGGGGAAAAACTGTTTTTT	CASSYSYRGYGEKLFF
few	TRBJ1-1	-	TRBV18	TGTGCCAGTAGGGAGGAATTCACTGAAGCTTTCTTT	CASREEFTEAFF
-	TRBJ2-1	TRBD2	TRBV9	TGTGCCAGCAGCGTAGACACTAGCGGGGGATACAATGAGCAGTTCTTC	CASSVDTSGGYNEQFF
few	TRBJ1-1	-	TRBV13	TGTGCCAGCAGCTTCCCGACTGTGAACACTGAAGCTTTCTTT	CASSFPTVNTEAFF
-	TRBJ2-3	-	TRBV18	TGTGCCAGCTCACCACCTCGTGCAGGGGCAGATACGCAGTATTTT	CASSPPRAGADTQYF
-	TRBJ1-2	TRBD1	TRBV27	TGTGCCAGCAGTTACAGGGACAGCTATGGCTACACCTTC	CASSYRDSYGYTF
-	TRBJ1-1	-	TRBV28	TGTGCCAGCAGTTCCCGCCGTAACACTGAAGCTTTCTTT	CASSSRRNTEAFF
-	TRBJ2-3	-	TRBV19	TGTGCCAGTAGTCGCCTCCTGATGGGGGGCACTTCAGATACGCAGTATTTT	CASSRLLMGGTSDTQYF
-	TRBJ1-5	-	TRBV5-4	TGTGCCAGCAGCAGGGGACACTATCAGCCCCAGCATTTT	CASSRGHYQPQHF
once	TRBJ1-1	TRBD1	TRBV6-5	TGTGCCAGCAGTTACGGACAGGGGTACACTGAAGCTTTCTTT	CASSYGQGYTEAFF
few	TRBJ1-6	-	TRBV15	TGTGCCACCAGCAGCAGGGTTAATTCACCCCTCCACTTT	CATSSRVNSPLHF
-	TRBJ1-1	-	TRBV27	TGTGCCAGCATAAGTAACCGGGGGCACACTGAAGCTTTCTTT	CASISNRGHTEAFF
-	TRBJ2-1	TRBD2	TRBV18	TGTGCCAGCTCACCGGGCGGGCCTAGCGGCTACAATGAGCAGTTCTTC	CASSPGGPSGYNEQFF
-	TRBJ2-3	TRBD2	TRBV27	TGTGCCAGCAGTCTAACGCCCCCTTTCCCGGGGGGATACACAGATACGCAGTATTTT	CASSLTPPFPGGYTDTQYF
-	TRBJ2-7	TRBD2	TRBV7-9	TGTGCCAGCAGCCCGGGGGGGTGGTACGAGCAGTACTTC	CASSPGGWYEQYF
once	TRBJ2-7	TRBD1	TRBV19	TGTGCCAGTAGTATAGTTGGGACAGGGCGCGAGCAGTACTTC	CASSIVGTGREQYF
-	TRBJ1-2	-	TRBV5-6	TGTGCCAGCAGCTTAGAACTGTGGGGTCAGGAGGGCTTC	CASSLELWGQEGF
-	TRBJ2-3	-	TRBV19	TGTGCCAGTAGTATACAACCTAGCACAGATACGCAGTATTTT	CASSIQPSTDTQYF
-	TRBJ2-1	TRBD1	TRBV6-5	TGTGCCAGCAGGGGACAGCCTTACAATGAGCAGTTCTTC	CASRGQPYNEQFF
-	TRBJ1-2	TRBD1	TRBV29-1	TGCAGCGTGTTCCAGGGGGATGGCTACACCTTC	CSVFQGDGYTF
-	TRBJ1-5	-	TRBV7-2	TGTGCCAGCAGCCGGCGGGGCAATCAGCCCCAGCATTTT	CASSRRGNQPQHF
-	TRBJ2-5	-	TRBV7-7	TGTGCTAGCAGCTTAGACCAAGAGACCCAGTACTTC	CASSLDQETQYF
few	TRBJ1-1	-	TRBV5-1	TGCGCCAGCAGCTTCTGGGGGAACACTGAAGCTTTCTTT	CASSFWGNTEAFF
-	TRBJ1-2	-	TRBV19	TGTGCCAGTAGTATTGGCAGGGTGTATGGCTACACCTTC	CASSIGRVYGYTF
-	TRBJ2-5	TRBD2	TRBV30	TGTGCCTGGAACCCGACTAGCGGAGCGAGAGAGACCCAGTACTTC	CAWNPTSGARETQYF
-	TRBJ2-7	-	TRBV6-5	TGTGCCAGCAGTTACTCGATTTGGGGGGCTGGGGAGCAGTACTTC	CASSYSIWGAGEQYF
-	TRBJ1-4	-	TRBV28	TGTGCCAGCAGTTTATCCCAGTCGACTAAACTGTTTTTT	CASSLSQSTKLFF
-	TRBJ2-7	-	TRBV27	TGTGCCAGCTGGGATAGGACGTCCTACGAGCAGTACTTC	CASWDRTSYEQYF
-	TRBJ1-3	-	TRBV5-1	TGCGCCAGCAGTTACCTGTCAGGGGTGGTTGGAAACACCATATATTTT	CASSYLSGVVGNTIYF
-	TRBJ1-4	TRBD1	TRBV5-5	TGTGCCAGCAGCTTAGGCTTGGGACAGGGTAATGAAAAACTGTTTTTT	CASSLGLGQGNEKLFF
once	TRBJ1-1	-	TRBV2	TGTGCCAGCACTCTAGAAAGAATACAGGCCCTTATGAACACTGAAGCTTTCTTT	CASTLERIQALMNTEAFF
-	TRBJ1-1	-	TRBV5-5	TGTGCCAGCAGCCTGGGGAGGGGAGGGTCTGAAGCTTTCTTT	CASSLGRGGSEAFF